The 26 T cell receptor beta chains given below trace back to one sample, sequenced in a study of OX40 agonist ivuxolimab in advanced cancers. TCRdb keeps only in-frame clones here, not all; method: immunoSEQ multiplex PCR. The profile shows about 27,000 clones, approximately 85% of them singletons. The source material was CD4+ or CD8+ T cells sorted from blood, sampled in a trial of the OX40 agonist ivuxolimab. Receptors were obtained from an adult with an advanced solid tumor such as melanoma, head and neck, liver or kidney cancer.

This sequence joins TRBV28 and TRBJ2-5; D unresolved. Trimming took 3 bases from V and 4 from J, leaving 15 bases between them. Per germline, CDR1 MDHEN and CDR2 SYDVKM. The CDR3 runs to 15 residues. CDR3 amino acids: CASSLDSILRETQYF. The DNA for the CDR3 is TGTGCCAGCAGTTTGGATAGCATCCTAAGAGAGACCCAGTACTTC.

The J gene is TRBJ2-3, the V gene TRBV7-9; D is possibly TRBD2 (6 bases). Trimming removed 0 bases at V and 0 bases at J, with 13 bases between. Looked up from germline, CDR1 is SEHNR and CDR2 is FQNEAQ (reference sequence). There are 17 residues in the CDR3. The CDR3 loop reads CASSLALLGRSTDTQYF. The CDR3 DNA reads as TGTGCCAGCAGCTTAGCCCTACTAGGGAGGAGCACAGATACGCAGTATTTT.

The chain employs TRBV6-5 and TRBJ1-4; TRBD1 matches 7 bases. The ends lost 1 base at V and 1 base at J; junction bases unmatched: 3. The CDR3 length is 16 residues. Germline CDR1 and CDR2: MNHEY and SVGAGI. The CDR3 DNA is TGTGCCAGCAGTTACTACACAGGGGAAACTAATGAAAAACTGTTTTTT. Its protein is CASSYYTGETNEKLFF.

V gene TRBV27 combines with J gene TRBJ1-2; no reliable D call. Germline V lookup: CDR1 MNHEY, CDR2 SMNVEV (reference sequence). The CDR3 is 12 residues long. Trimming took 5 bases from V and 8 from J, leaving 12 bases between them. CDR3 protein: CASSGVTGGYTF. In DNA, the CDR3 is TGTGCCAGCAGTGGGGTCACTGGAGGCTACACCTTC.

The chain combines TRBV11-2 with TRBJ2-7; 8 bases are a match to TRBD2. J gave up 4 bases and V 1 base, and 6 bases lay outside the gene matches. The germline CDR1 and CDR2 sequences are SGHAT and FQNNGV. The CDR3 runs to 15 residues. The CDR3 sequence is CASSLAGGALYEQYF. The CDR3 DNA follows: TGTGCCAGCAGCTTAGCCGGGGGGGCGCTGTACGAGCAGTACTTC.

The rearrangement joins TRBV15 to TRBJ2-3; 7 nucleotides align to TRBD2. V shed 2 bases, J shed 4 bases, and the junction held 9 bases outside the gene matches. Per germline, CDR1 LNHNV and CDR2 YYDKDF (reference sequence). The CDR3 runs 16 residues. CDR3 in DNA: TGTGCCACCAGCAGACAGCGGGGAACGGGCGCAGATACGCAGTATTTT. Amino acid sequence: CATSRQRGTGADTQYF.

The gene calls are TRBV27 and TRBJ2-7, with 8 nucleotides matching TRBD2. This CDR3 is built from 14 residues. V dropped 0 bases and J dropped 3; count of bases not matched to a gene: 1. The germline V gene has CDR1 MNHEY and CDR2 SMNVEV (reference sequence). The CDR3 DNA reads TGTGCCAGCAGTTTATCGCGGGGGGACTACGAGCAGTACTTC. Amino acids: CASSLSRGDYEQYF.

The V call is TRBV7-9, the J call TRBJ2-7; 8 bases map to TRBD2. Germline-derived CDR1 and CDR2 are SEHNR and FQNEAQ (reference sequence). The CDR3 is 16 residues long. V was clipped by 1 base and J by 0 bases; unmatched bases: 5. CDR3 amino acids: CASSLERGGSSYEQYF. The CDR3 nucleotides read TGTGCCAGCAGCTTAGAACGCGGGGGGAGCTCCTACGAGCAGTACTTC.

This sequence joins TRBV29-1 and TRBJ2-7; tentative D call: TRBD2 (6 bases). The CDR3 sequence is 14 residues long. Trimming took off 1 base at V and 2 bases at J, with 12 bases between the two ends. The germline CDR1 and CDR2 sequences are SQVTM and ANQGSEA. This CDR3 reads CSVEGRATPYEQYF. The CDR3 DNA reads TGCAGCGTTGAAGGGAGGGCCACCCCCTACGAGCAGTACTTC.

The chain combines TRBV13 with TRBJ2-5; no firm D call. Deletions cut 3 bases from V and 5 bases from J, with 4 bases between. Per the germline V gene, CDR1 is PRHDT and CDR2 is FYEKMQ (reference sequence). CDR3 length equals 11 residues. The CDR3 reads CASSFAETQYF. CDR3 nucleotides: TGTGCCAGCAGCTTTGCGGAGACCCAGTACTTC.

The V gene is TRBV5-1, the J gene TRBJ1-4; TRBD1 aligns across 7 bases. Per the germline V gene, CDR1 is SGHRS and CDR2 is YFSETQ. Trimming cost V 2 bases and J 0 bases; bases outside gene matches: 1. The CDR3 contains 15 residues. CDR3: CASSFGTATNEKLFF. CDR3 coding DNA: TGCGCCAGCAGCTTTGGGACAGCAACTAATGAAAAACTGTTTTTT.

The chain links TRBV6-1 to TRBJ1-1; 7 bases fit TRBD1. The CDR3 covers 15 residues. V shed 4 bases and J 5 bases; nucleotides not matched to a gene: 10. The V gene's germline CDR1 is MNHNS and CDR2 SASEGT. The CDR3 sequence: CASSVYIGGQTEAFF. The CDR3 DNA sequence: TGTGCCAGCAGTGTCTACATTGGGGGACAGACTGAAGCTTTCTTT.

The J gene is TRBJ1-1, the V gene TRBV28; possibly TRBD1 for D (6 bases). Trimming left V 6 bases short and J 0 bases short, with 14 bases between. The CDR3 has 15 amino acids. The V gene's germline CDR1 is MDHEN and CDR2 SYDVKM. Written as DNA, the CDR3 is TGTGCCAGCAGGATACGGGGGGCGGTGAACACTGAAGCTTTCTTT. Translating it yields CASRIRGAVNTEAFF.

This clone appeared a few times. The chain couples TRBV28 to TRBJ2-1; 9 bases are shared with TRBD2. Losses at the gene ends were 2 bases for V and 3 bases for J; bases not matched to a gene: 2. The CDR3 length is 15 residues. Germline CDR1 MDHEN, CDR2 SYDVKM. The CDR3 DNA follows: TGTGCCAGCAGTTTAACGACTAGCGGCTACAATGAGCAGTTCTTC. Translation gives CASSLTTSGYNEQFF.

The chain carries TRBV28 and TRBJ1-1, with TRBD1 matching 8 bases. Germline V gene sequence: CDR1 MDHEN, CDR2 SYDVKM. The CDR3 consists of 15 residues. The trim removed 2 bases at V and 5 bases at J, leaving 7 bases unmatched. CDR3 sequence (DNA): TGTGCCAGCAGTTTAGGACAGGGTTATCGAACTGAAGCTTTCTTT. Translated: CASSLGQGYRTEAFF.

Here the CDR3 reads CASSKTPRDDYEQYF. The DNA of the CDR3 is TGTGCCAGCAGCAAAACCCCTCGGGATGACTACGAGCAGTACTTC. This chain links TRBV21-1 with TRBJ2-7; the table names TRBD2, a call not compared with the DNA. TRBV21-1 is a listed pseudogene. The CDR3 runs to 15 residues.

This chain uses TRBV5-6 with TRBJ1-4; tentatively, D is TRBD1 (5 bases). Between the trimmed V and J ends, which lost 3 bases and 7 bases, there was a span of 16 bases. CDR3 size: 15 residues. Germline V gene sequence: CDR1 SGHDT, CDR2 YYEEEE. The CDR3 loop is CASSWPGGEGEKLFF. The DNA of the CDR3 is TGTGCCAGCAGCTGGCCCGGAGGGGAGGGTGAAAAACTGTTTTTT.

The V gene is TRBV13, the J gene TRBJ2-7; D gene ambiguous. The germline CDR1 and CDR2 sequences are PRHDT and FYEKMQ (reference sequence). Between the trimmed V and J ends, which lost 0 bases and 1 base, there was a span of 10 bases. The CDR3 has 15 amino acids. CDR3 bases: TGTGCCAGCAGCTTAGGCTCCCTGGAGTCCTACGAGCAGTACTTC. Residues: CASSLGSLESYEQYF.

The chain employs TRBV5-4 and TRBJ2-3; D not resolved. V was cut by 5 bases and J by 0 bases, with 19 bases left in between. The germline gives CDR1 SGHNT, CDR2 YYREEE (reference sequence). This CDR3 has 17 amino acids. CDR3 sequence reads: CASSPPPGAPSTDTQYF. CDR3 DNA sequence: TGTGCCAGCAGTCCGCCCCCAGGCGCACCTAGCACAGATACGCAGTATTTT.

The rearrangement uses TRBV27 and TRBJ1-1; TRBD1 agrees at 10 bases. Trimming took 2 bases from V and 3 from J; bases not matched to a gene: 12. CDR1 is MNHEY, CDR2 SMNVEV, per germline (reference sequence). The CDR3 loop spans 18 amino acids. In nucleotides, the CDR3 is TGTGCCAGCAGTTTAGGGACAGGGGCTGGTTGGGGCGACACTGAAGCTTTCTTT. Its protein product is CASSLGTGAGWGDTEAFF.

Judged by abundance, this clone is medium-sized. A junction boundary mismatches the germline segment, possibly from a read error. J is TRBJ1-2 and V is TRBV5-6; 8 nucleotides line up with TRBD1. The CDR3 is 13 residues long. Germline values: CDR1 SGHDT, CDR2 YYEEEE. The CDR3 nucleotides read TGTGCCAGCAGCCCCGGGACAGGACGAAGGGGGGCCTTC. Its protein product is CASSPGTGRRGAF.

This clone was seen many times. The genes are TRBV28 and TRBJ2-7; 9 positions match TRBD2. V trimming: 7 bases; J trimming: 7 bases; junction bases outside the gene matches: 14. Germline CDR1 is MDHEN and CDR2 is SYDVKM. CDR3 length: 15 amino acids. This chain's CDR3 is CASTSKASGVLEQYF. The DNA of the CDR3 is TGTGCCAGCACCTCCAAGGCTAGCGGGGTTTTAGAGCAGTACTTC.

In nucleotides, the CDR3 is TGTGCCAGCAATCCAGGGGACACCGGGGAGCTGTTTTTT. Its translation: CASNPGDTGELFF. The chain recombines TRBV9 with TRBJ2-2, with a weak D call TRBD1 (6 bases). This CDR3 contains 13 residues. CDR1 and CDR2 from the germline V gene are SGDLS and YYNGEE. V shed 6 bases and J shed 3 bases, with 9 bases lying between them.

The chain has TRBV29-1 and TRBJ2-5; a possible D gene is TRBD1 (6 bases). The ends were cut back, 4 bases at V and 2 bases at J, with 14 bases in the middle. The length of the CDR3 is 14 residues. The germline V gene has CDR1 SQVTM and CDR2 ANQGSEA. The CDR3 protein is CSVALPGVQETQYF. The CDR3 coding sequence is TGCAGCGTTGCCCTACCAGGGGTACAAGAGACCCAGTACTTC.

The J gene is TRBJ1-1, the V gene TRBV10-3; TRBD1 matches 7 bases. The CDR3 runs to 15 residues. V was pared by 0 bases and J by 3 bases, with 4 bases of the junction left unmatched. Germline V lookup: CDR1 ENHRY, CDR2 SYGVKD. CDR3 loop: CAISESGDRDTEAFF. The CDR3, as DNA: TGTGCCATCAGTGAGTCTGGGGACAGAGACACTGAAGCTTTCTTT.

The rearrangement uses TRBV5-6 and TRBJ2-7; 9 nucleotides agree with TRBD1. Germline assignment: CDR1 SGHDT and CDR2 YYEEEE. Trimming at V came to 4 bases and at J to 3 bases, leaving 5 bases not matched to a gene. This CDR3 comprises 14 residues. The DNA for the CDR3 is TGTGCCAGCAGCCCTACAGGGGGCCACTACGAGCAGTACTTC. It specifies CASSPTGGHYEQYF.